This T cell receptor (beta chain) was obtained from a study of blood T cell repertoires in COVID-19 (dated by TCRdb to between 2020 and 2021). With respect to the entire study: Collaborator samples came from the United States, Italy and Spain and covered acute and convalescent phases of COVID-19. HLA class I and class II types, where available, came from metadata supplied by the sample provider rather than from assay-based typing. The repertoires were made available in a free public database intended to serve as a resource for research on the immune response to SARS-CoV-2. The dataset comprised deeply sampled blood TCRbeta repertoires from subjects exposed to, actively infected with, or recovered from COVID-19. Nearly every sample came with metadata listing a de-identified subject ID, COVID-19 status, age in years and sex. The material from the prospective study consisted of cDNA or gDNA derived from T cells, B-cell-depleted T cells, or PBMCs. Samples came from the ongoing ImmuneRACE study (first 160 participants) plus 1,254 subjects from 6 global collaborators. The paper's findings and limits, for the study overall: The amount of clinical and demographic metadata varied by source and participant and was provided uncurated.

In the case of this clone: The antigen this receptor binds is unknown. No base quality values were provided; no much bigger clone lies one nucleotide off.

TCRbeta CDR3 regions were amplified from genomic DNA using the immunoSEQ Assay, a bias-controlled multiplex PCR. For the original study's pipeline: Within the assay, amplification of reference gene primers was used to estimate how many nucleated cells each sample contained. To quantify the absolute abundance of each unique TCRbeta CDR3 rearrangement, sequence reads were collapsed and filtered. For each sample, productive Simpson clonality was calculated as the square root of Simpson's diversity index over productive rearrangements. TCRdb retrieved this table from immuneACCESS and kept in-frame rearrangements only. Not all clones are present; in checked studies, unresolved V genes account for under half, and no reason is known for the remainder. V and J calls and clone size follow that table, whereas D and trimming were derived from the DNA. The table for this sample lists fewer than 350,000 clones; around 87% of them were counted only once. The ten top clones hold about 1.7% of the sample.

Participants in the prospective study were enrolled through a virtual design, were aged roughly 18 to 100 years, and lived in 24 United States geographic areas. In the prospective study, participants were assigned to cohorts based on the clinical history participants reported in a screening survey and a study questionnaire. In the prospective study, whole blood, serum and a nasopharyngeal or oropharyngeal swab were collected from each participant by mobile phlebotomists. Over a roughly 2-month period, participants in the prospective study had the option of providing additional blood draws and questionnaires. Before DNA extraction, prospective study blood samples were shipped either frozen or at room temperature. V was cut back by 6 bases and J by 10 bases, leaving a gap of 13 bases between them. From the germline V gene, CDR1 is MDHEN and CDR2 is SYDVKM. The CDR3 measures 13 amino acids from cysteine to phenylalanine. Only CDR3 DNA remains: 39 bases, in frame from the first base.

This sequence was found in a woman aged 18 to 35 with acute COVID-19. This sequence uses TRBV28 and TRBJ1-6; TRBD1 is possibly the D segment (5 matching bases). The sample consisted of PBMCs or T cells enriched from blood (not recorded which). The CDR3 protein: CASSSLGQSPLHF. The base sequence is TGTGCCAGCAGCTCCTTGGGGCAATCACCCCTCCACTTT.